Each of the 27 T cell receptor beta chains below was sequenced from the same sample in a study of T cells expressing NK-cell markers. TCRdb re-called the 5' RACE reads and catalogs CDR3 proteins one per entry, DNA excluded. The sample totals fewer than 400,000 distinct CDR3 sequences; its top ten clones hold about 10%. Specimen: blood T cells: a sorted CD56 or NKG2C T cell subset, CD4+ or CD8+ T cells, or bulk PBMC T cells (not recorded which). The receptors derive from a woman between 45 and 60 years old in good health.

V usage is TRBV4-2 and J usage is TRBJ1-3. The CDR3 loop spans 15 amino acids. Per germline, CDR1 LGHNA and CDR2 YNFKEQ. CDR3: CASSQESGARDTIYF.

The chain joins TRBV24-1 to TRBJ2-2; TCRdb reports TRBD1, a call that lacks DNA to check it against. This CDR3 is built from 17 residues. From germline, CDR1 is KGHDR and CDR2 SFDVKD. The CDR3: CATSDPGQGTNTGELFF.

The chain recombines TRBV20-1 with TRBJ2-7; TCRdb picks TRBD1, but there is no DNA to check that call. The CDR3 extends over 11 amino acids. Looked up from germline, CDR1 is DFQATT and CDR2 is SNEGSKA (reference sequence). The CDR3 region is CSGQITGGQYF.

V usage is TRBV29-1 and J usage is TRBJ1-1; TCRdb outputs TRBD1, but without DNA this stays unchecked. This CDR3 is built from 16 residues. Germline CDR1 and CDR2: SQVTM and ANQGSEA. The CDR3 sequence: CSVGGGTGGINTEAFF. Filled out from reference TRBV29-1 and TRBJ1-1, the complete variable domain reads SAVISQKPSRDICQRGTSLTIQCQVDSQVTMMFWYRQQPGQSLTLIATANQGSEATYESGFVIDKFPISRPNLTFSTLTVSNMSPEDSSIYLCSVGGGTGGINTEAFFGQGTRLTVV.

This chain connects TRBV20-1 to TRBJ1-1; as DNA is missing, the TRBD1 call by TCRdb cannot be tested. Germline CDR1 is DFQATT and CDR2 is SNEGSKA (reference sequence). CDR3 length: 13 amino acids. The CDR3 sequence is CSARVGGGARAFF.

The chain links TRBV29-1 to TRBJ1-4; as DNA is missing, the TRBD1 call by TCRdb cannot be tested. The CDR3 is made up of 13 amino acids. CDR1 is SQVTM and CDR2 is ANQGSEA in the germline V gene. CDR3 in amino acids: CSARDTSNEKLFF.

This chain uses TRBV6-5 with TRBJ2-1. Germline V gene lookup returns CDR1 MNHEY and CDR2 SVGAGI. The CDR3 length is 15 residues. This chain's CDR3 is CASSYRSSSYNEQFF.

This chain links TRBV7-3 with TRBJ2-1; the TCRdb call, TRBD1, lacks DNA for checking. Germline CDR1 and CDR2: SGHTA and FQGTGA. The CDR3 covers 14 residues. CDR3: CASSFEPGGDEQFF.

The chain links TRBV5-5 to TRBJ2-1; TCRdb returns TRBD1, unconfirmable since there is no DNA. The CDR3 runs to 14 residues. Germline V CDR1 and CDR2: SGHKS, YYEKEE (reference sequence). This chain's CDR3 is CASSQYARGDEQFF.

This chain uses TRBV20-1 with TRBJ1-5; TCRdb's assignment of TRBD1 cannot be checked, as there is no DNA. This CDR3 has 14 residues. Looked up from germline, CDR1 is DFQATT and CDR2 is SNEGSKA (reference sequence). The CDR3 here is CSARDGQPREPQHF.

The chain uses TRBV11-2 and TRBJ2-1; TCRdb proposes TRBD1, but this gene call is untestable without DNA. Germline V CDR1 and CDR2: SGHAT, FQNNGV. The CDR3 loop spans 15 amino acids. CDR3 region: CASSPVWDRMDEQFF. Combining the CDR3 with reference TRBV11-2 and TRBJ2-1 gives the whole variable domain EAGVAQSPRYKIIEKRQSVAFWCNPISGHATLYWYQQILGQGPKLLIQFQNNGVVDDSQLPKDRFSAERLKGVDSTLKIQPAKLEDSAVYLCASSPVWDRMDEQFFGPGTRLTVL.

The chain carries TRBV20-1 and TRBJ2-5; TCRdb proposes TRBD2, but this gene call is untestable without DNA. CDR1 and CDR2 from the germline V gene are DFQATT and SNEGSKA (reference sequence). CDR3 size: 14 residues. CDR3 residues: CSARGEGGLETQYF.

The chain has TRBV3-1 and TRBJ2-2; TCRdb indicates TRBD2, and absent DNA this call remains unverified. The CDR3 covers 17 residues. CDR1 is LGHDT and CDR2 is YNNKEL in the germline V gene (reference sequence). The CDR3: CASSPWGTTHGTGELFF.

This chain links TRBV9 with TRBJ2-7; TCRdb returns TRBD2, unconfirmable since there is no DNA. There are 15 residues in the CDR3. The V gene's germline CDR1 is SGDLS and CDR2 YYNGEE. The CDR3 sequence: CASSPSWASYYEQYF.

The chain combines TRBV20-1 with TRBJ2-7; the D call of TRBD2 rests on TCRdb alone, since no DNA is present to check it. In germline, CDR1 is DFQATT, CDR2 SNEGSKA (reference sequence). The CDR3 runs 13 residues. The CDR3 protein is CSAVPSVTYEQYF.

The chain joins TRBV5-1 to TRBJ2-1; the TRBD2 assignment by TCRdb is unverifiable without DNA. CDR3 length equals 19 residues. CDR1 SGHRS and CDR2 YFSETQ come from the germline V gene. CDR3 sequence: CASSLGGLAGTRVNNEQFF.

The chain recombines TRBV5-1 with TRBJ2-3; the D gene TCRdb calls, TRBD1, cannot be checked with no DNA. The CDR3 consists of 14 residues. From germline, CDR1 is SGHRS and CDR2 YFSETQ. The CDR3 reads CASSPGGATDTQYF.

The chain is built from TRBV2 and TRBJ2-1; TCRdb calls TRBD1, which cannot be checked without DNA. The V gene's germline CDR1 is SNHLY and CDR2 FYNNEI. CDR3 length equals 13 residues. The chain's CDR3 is CASRRATDNEQFF.

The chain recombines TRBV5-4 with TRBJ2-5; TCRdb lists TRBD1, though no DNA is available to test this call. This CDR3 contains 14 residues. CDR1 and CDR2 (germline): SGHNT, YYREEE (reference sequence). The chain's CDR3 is CASSIAGTSETQYF.

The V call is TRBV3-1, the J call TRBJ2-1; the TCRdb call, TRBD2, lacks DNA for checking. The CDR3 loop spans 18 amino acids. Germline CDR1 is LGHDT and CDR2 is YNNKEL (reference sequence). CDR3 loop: CASSQDMVAGGLFNEQFF.

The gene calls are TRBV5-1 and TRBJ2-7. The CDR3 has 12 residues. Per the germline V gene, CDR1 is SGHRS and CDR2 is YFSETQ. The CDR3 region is CASSLEGIEQYF.

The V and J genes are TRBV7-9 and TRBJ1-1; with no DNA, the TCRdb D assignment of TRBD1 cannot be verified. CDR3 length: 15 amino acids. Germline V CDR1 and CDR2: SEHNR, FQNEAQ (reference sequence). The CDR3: CASSSLGGLNTEAFF.

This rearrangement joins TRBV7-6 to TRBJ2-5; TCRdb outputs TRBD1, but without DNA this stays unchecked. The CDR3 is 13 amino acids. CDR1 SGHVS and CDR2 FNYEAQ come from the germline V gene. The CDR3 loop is CASNTGVAETQYF.

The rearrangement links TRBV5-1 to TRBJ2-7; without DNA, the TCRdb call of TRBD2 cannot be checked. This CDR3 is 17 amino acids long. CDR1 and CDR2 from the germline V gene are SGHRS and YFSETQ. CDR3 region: CASSWGTGVLVSYEQYF.

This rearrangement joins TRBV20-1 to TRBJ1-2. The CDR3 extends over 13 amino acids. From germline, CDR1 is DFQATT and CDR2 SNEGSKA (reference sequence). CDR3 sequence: CSARPRVNYGYTF.

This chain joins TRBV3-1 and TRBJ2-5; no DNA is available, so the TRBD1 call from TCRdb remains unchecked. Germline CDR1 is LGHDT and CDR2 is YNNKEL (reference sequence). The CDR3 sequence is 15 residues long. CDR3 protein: CASSRTGQGKGTQYF.

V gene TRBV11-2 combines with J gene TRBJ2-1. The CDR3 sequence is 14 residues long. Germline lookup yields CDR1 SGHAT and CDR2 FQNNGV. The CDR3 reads CASSHTWLYNEQFF.